These T cell receptor beta chains were read from a single sample in a study of early T cells in non-severe SARS-CoV-2 infection. TCRdb re-called the 5' RACE reads with MiXCR, one entry per CDR3 protein. The table includes about 30,000 distinct CDR3 sequences, about 5.8% detected once. Specimen: whole blood. These receptors all come from an adult who was a healthcare worker with PCR-confirmed SARS-CoV-2 infection or an uninfected control (not recorded which). Each CDR3 is given with its conserved first and last residue. A D gene is named only where the DNA matches it firmly. For some rows the clone size is stated as once, few or many, or as a class when expanded; others skip it.

V,size,D,J,CDR3,DNA
TRBV3-1,many,-,TRBJ2-7,CASSRWASPYEQYF,TGTGCCAGCAGCCGCTGGGCCAGTCCCTACGAGCAGTACTTC
TRBV6-1,few,TRBD2,TRBJ2-4,CATGTAGRVKNIQYF,TGTGCCACCGGAACCGCGGGGAGGGTAAAAAACATTCAGTACTTC
TRBV6-5,many,-,TRBJ1-2,CASRTEYGYTF,TGTGCCAGTCGGACGGAGTATGGCTACACCTTC
TRBV10-2,many,-,TRBJ2-1,CASTRTVYNEQFF,TGCGCCAGCACCCGGACAGTATACAATGAGCAGTTCTTC
TRBV19,many,-,TRBJ1-5,CASTDFRTDAQPQHF,TGTGCCAGTACCGACTTCCGGACAGATGCTCAGCCCCAGCATTTT
TRBV6-6,many,-,TRBJ1-2,CASSLYRVSGYGYTF,TGTGCCAGCAGTCTCTACAGGGTTTCGGGCTATGGCTACACCTTC
TRBV11-1,many,-,TRBJ2-3,CASSGGDLPYTDTQYF,TGTGCCAGCAGCGGTGGCGACCTCCCTTACACAGATACGCAGTATTTT
TRBV18,few,TRBD1,TRBJ1-6,CASSPEQGTPLHF,TGTGCCAGCTCACCAGAACAGGGGACACCCCTCCACTTT
TRBV20-1,medium-sized,-,TRBJ2-5,CSARGLAPGPQYF,TGCAGTGCTAGAGGACTGGCGCCGGGGCCCCAGTACTTC
TRBV5-4,many,-,TRBJ2-5,CASSLKWGTVETQYF,TGTGCCAGCAGCTTGAAGTGGGGGACTGTAGAGACCCAGTACTTC
TRBV10-2,many,TRBD2,TRBJ2-1,CASSPNAGGSYNEQFF,TGCGCCAGCAGTCCCAACGCGGGAGGCTCCTACAATGAGCAGTTCTTC
TRBV9,-,-,TRBJ2-3,CASSVVSDPDAQYF,TGTGCCAGCAGCGTAGTGTCGGACCCCGATGCGCAGTATTTT
TRBV7-2,-,-,TRBJ1-3,CASSLVGNTIYF,TGTGCCAGCAGCTTAGTAGGAAACACCATATATTTT
TRBV6-6,-,-,TRBJ2-7,CASSPPTVSYEQYF,TGTGCCAGCAGTCCACCGACAGTCTCCTACGAGCAGTACTTC
TRBV6-1,many,-,TRBJ2-5,CASSVRQTETQYF,TGTGCCAGCAGTGTCCGACAAACGGAGACCCAGTACTTC
TRBV10-3,many,-,TRBJ1-1,CAISRTDGDAFF,TGTGCCATCAGTAGGACGGATGGCGACGCTTTCTTT
TRBV7-2,few,-,TRBJ1-2,CASSLGQNYGYTF,TGTGCCAGCAGCTTAGGACAGAACTATGGCTACACCTTC
TRBV7-2,many,-,TRBJ2-3,CASSPTLATDTQYF,TGTGCCAGCAGTCCCACGCTTGCGACAGATACGCAGTATTTT
TRBV20-1,many,TRBD2,TRBJ2-3,CSAASGDDTQYF,TGCAGTGCGGCTAGCGGGGATGATACGCAGTATTTT
TRBV10-3,many,TRBD1,TRBJ2-1,CAISTGAVNEQFF,TGTGCCATCAGCACAGGGGCGGTCAATGAGCAGTTCTTC
TRBV14,-,-,TRBJ2-1,CASSQEGSSYNEQFF,TGTGCCAGCAGCCAAGAGGGTAGCTCCTACAATGAGCAGTTCTTC
TRBV3-1,many,TRBD1,TRBJ1-2,CASSARTGGVDGYTF,TGTGCCAGCAGCGCCCGGACAGGGGGCGTCGATGGCTACACCTTC
TRBV11-2,few,-,TRBJ2-1,CASSSPGHRYNEQFF,TGTGCCAGCAGCTCTCCGGGACACCGATACAATGAGCAGTTCTTC
TRBV29-1,many,-,TRBJ1-2,CRISDYNYGYTF,TGCAGGATCTCAGATTATAACTATGGCTACACCTTC
TRBV20-1,many,-,TRBJ2-2,CSAREASYGELFF,TGCAGTGCTAGAGAGGCCTCCTATGGGGAGCTGTTTTTT
TRBV30,-,-,TRBJ2-5,CAATRDTQETQYF,TGTGCCGCCACCCGGGACACCCAAGAGACCCAGTACTTC
TRBV12-3/TRBV12-4,-,-,TRBJ2-7,CASSSKGGEQYF,TGTGCCAGCAGTTCCAAAGGAGGAGAGCAGTACTTC
TRBV11-2,many,-,TRBJ2-3,CASRQLRTDTQYF,TGTGCCAGCCGTCAGCTACGCACAGATACGCAGTATTTT
TRBV4-3,many,TRBD1,TRBJ1-2,CASSQEGQTNYGYTF,TGCGCCAGCAGCCAAGAGGGACAGACTAACTATGGCTACACCTTC
TRBV20-1,many,TRBD2,TRBJ2-7,CSASPGTSGFLYEQYF,TGCAGTGCCTCCCCAGGGACTAGCGGGTTCCTCTACGAGCAGTACTTC
TRBV5-1,few,TRBD2,TRBJ2-1,CASSSGAGPWNEQFF,TGCGCCAGCAGCTCCGGAGCGGGGCCCTGGAATGAGCAGTTCTTC
TRBV6-6,many,TRBD1,TRBJ2-6,CASSATGGSGANVLTF,TGTGCCAGCAGTGCTACAGGGGGCTCTGGGGCCAACGTCCTGACTTTC
TRBV5-5,many,TRBD1,TRBJ1-2,CASSSGQGALIANYGYTF,TGTGCCAGCAGCTCCGGACAGGGAGCCCTAATAGCTAACTATGGCTACACCTTC
TRBV19,many,TRBD1,TRBJ2-1,CASSLAGGGENEQFF,TGTGCCAGTTCCCTGGCAGGGGGCGGTGAGAATGAGCAGTTCTTC
TRBV10-2,many,TRBD1,TRBJ2-1,CATAQGANNEQFF,TGCGCCACCGCTCAGGGGGCCAACAATGAGCAGTTCTTC
TRBV24-1,few,TRBD1,TRBJ2-7,CASTPRTGRYEQYF,TGTGCCTCAACCCCACGGACAGGGCGCTACGAGCAGTACTTC
TRBV4-2,few,TRBD2,TRBJ2-3,CASSQSWRGGLGDTQYF,TGTGCCAGCAGCCAATCATGGCGGGGGGGCCTCGGGGATACGCAGTATTTT
TRBV10-1,many,-,TRBJ1-1,CASSESLTGSTEAFF,TGCGCCAGCAGTGAGTCCCTGACAGGATCTACTGAAGCTTTCTTT
TRBV24-1,many,-,TRBJ2-1,CATSEGSYNEQFF,TGTGCCACCAGTGAGGGGTCCTACAATGAGCAGTTCTTC
TRBV7-2,many,-,TRBJ1-3,CASSSTSAGNTIYF,TGTGCCAGCAGCTCAACAAGTGCCGGAAACACCATATATTTT
TRBV14,-,-,TRBJ1-6,CASSQGAGFNSPLHF,TGTGCCAGCAGCCAAGGGGCAGGGTTTAATTCACCCCTCCACTTT
TRBV20-1,many,TRBD1,TRBJ1-3,CSARAGQGAWGNTIYF,TGCAGTGCTAGAGCGGGACAGGGGGCGTGGGGAAACACCATATATTTT
TRBV29-1,many,TRBD2,TRBJ2-1,CSGGLALYNEQFF,TGCAGCGGGGGACTAGCGCTCTACAATGAGCAGTTCTTC
TRBV2,many,-,TRBJ2-5,CASRNTPQETQYF,TGTGCCAGCAGAAACACCCCTCAAGAGACCCAGTACTTC
TRBV6-2/TRBV6-3,few,-,TRBJ2-7,CASIQSSSSYEQYF,TGTGCCAGCATCCAATCATCGAGCTCCTACGAGCAGTACTTC
TRBV6-5,many,TRBD1,TRBJ1-2,CASSPYRGNYGYTF,TGTGCCAGCAGTCCCTACAGGGGTAACTATGGCTACACCTTC
TRBV30,many,-,TRBJ2-2,CAWGVNTGELFF,TGTGCCTGGGGAGTAAACACCGGGGAGCTGTTTTTT
TRBV3-1,many,TRBD2,TRBJ2-1,CASSQDWASGSRDEQFF,TGTGCCAGCAGCCAAGATTGGGCTAGCGGGAGCCGGGATGAGCAGTTCTTC
TRBV5-1,many,-,TRBJ2-5,CASGITGGQQETQYF,TGCGCCAGCGGAATTACGGGGGGCCAACAAGAGACCCAGTACTTC
TRBV28,many,-,TRBJ2-7,CATEPTAASYEQYF,TGTGCCACCGAACCGACAGCCGCGTCCTACGAGCAGTACTTC
TRBV7-2,-,TRBD1,TRBJ2-4,CASSFSGTGDLKNIQYF,TGTGCCAGCAGCTTTTCCGGGACAGGAGACCTCAAAAACATTCAGTACTTC
TRBV7-8,many,-,TRBJ1-1,CASSLRAGRTPEAFF,TGTGCCAGCAGCTTAAGGGCTGGGAGGACACCTGAAGCTTTCTTT
TRBV19,many,-,TRBJ1-5,CASSMLTGVNQPQHF,TGTGCCAGTAGTATGTTGACAGGAGTGAATCAGCCCCAGCATTTT
TRBV6-6,few,-,TRBJ1-6,CASSYPVDSPLHF,TGTGCCAGCAGTTACCCAGTAGATTCACCCCTCCATTTT
TRBV3-1,many,-,TRBJ2-2,CASSQYSGGDTGELFF,TGTGCCAGCAGCCAATATTCCGGCGGGGACACCGGGGAGCTGTTTTTT
TRBV30,many,TRBD1,TRBJ1-1,CAWSDYRGDTEAFF,TGTGCCTGGAGTGACTACAGGGGGGACACTGAAGCTTTCTTT
TRBV20-1,many,-,TRBJ2-1,CSAGFPFYNEQFF,TGCAGTGCGGGGTTTCCGTTCTACAATGAGCAGTTCTTC
TRBV20-1,many,TRBD1,TRBJ1-5,CSARPTGGKNQPQHF,TGCAGTGCTAGGCCGACAGGGGGCAAGAATCAGCCCCAGCATTTT
TRBV19,few,TRBD1,TRBJ2-6,CASSIPGQGAPGANVLTF,TGTGCCAGTAGTATTCCGGGACAGGGGGCCCCTGGGGCCAACGTCCTGACTTTC
TRBV18,many,TRBD1,TRBJ1-1,CASSLRYVGQLNTEAFF,TGTGCCAGCTCACTGCGTTACGTGGGACAGCTGAACACTGAAGCTTTCTTT